This paragraph reports one T cell receptor beta chain. V dropped 0 bases and J dropped 10 bases, with 12 bases sitting between them. Germline lookup yields CDR1 LGHDT and CDR2 YNNKEL (reference sequence). This CDR3 has 14 residues. Sequencing was performed with immunoSEQ multiplex PCR; in TCRdb, only in-frame clones are kept and a portion is missing. This table holds roughly 130,000 clones, more than 60% found once. This entry is derived from a study of blood T cell repertoires in COVID-19. The chain couples TRBV3-1 (or the pseudogene TRBV3-2) to TRBJ1-4; D call uncertain. Sample: peripheral blood. The receptor was isolated from a man older than 75 with acute or convalescent COVID-19. CDR3 sequence: CASSQDPETRKLFF. Written as DNA, the CDR3 is TGTGCCAGCAGCCAAGACCCCGAGACACGAAAACTGTTTTTT.